This record covers a single T cell receptor (beta chain). Given a far larger clone just one base away, this is likely a sequencing read error. Noted time point: before trial treatment. The CDR3 has 17 residues. The V end was cut by 0 bases, the J end by 10 bases, with 23 bases between. Germline CDR1 reads SGDLS; CDR2 reads YYNGEE. Both TCRalpha and TCRbeta chains were reverse transcribed with V-gene-specific primers. TCRs underwent about 22 PCR cycles of amplification with a constant-region primer and V-primer adapter. TCRdb re-derived calls from the reads in MiXCR, one entry per CDR3 protein. Of over 70,000 distinct CDR3 sequences detected, approximately 31% appear once; the ten largest clones hold approximately 12%. The data derive from a study of low-dose radiotherapy and immunotherapy resistance in tumors.

The input for sequencing was PBMCs, taken before treatment. The sequence was collected from a female donor with ovarian cancer. The chain is built from TRBV9 and TRBJ2-1, with D perhaps assigned TRBD1 or TRBD2 (6 bases each). The CDR3 DNA reads TGTGCCAGCAGCGTAGAGGGGGGAGGACCGGCCGCCTACGAGCAGTTCTTC. Translating gives CASSVEGGGPAAYEQFF. Drawing the rest from reference TRBV9 and TRBJ2-1, the complete variable domain is DSGVTQTPKHLITATGQRVTLRCSPRSGDLSVYWYQQSLDQGLQFLIQYYNGEERAKGNILERFSAQQFPDLHSELNLSSLELGDSALYFCASSVEGGGPAAYEQFFGPGTRLTVL.